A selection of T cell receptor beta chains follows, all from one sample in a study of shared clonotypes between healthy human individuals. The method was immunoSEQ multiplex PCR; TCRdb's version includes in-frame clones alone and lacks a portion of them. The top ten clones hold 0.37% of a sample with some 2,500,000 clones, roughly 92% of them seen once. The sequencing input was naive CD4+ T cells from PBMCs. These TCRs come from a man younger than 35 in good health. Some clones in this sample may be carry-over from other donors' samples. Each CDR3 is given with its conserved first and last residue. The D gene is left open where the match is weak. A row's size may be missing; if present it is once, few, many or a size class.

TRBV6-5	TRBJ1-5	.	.	CASRLDRFSNQPQHF	TGTGCCAGCAGGCTCGACAGGTTTAGCAATCAGCCCCAGCATTTT
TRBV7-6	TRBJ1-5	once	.	CASSLRQLFNQPQHF	TGTGCCAGCAGCCTTAGGCAACTATTCAATCAGCCCCAGCATTTT
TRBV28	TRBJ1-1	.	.	CASSPPRQWTNTEAFF	TGTGCCAGCAGCCCCCCGAGGCAGTGGACGAACACTGAAGCTTTCTTT
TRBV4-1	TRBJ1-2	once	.	CASSQMAGIPNYGYTF	TGCGCCAGCAGCCAAATGGCAGGGATCCCTAACTATGGCTACACCTTC
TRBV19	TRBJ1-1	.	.	CASRSEIRITEAFF	TGTGCCAGTAGGTCAGAAATCAGGATCACTGAAGCTTTCTTT
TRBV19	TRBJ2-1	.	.	CASSPPTWGPSYNEQFF	TGTGCCAGTAGCCCCCCCACTTGGGGCCCCTCCTACAATGAGCAGTTCTTC
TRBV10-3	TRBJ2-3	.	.	CAIGRTDTQYF	TGTGCCATCGGACGCACAGATACGCAGTATTTT
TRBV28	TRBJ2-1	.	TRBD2	CASSPLAGLDNEQFF	TGTGCCAGCAGTCCACTAGCGGGCCTCGACAATGAGCAGTTCTTC
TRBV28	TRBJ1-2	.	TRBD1	CASSPTGGYGYTF	TGTGCCAGCAGTCCCACAGGGGGCTATGGCTACACCTTC
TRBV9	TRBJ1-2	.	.	CASSGLGAHGGYTF	TGTGCCAGCAGCGGTCTAGGGGCTCACGGTGGCTACACCTTC
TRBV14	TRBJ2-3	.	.	CASSPYAGRTDTQYF	TGTGCCAGCAGTCCTTACGCAGGGCGCACAGATACGCAGTATTTT